Given below is one TCR beta chain in context. What it binds is not known. Time point reported: cycle 4 day 1 (C4D1), after five to seven weeks of nivolumab. Each patient experienced a relapse that followed autologous stem cell transplantation, and brentuximab vedotin exposure varied. Purification of CD4+ T cells from thawed PBMCs was achieved by magnetic negative selection. The data stem from a study of PD-1 blockade in classical Hodgkin lymphoma. This table comes from immunoSEQ multiplex PCR, and its TCRdb copy is limited to in-frame clones, with some not included. The table shows 15,000 or so clones, with almost 90% occurring only once. Study-level points and caveats: In newly diagnosed patients, baseline TCR diversity was reportedly below that of healthy donors.

The clonotype was recovered from a human donor with classical Hodgkin lymphoma. This specimen consisted of CD4+ T cells from blood, obtained before the fourth cycle of nivolumab.

In DNA, the CDR3 is TGCAGTGCTGACAGGGGAAATACGCAGTATTTT. Its protein product is CSADRGNTQYF. The chain employs TRBV20-1 and TRBJ2-3, with 8 positions matching TRBD1. The CDR3 sequence is 11 residues long. Germline V gene data show CDR1 as DFQATT and CDR2 as SNEGSKA (reference sequence). J lost 7 bases, V lost 5 bases, and 2 bases had no gene match.